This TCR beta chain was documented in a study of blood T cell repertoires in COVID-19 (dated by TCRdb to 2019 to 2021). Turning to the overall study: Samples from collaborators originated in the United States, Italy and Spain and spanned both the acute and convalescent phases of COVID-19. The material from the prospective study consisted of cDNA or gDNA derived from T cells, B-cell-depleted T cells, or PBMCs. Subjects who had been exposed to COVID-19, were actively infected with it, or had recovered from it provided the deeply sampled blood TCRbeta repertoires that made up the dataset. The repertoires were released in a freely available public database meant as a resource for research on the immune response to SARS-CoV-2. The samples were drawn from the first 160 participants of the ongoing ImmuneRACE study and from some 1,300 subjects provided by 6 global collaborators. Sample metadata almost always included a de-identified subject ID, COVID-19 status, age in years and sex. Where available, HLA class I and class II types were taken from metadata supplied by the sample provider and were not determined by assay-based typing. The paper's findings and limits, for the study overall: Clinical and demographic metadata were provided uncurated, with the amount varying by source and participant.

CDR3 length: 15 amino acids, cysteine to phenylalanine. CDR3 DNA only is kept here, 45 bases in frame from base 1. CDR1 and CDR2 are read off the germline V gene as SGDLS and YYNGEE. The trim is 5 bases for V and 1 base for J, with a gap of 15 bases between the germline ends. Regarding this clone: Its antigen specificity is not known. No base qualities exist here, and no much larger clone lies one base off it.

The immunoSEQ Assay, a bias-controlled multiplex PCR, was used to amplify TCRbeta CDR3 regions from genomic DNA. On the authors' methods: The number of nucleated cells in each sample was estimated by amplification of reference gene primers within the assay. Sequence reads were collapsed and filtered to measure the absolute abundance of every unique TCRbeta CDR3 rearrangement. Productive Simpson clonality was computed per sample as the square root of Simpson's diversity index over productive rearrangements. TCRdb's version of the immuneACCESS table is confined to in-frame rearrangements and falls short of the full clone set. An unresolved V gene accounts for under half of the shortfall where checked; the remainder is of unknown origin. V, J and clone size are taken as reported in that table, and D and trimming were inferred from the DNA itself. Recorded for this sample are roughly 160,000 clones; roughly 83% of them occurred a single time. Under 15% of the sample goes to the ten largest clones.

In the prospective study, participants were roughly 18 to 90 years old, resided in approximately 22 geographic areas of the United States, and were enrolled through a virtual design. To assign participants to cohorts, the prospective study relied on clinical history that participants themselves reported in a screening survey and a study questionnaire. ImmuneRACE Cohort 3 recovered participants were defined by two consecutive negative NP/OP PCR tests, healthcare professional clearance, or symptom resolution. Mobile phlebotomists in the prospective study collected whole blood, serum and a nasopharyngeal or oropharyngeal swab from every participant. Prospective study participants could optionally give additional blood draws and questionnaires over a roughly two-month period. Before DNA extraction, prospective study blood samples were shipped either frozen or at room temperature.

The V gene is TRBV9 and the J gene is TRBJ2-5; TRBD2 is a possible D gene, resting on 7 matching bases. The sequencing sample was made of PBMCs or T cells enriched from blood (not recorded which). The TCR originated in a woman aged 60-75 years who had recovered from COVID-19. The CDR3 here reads CASSIGRGFQETQYF. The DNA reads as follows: TGTGCCAGCAGTATAGGGAGGGGGTTCCAAGAGACCCAGTACTTC.